The 21 T cell receptor beta chains reported below all come from one sample, sequenced in a study of T cell responses to AZD1222 COVID-19 vaccine. The data were produced by immunoSEQ multiplex PCR, yet TCRdb's version contains in-frame clones alone and is incomplete. The table has about 110,000 clones, 81% seen once. This sample comprised peripheral blood, obtained on day 0 of AZD1222 vaccination. The origin of the receptors is an adult in good health.

The V gene is TRBV11-2, the J gene TRBJ1-1, with 11 bases fitting TRBD1. V dropped 5 bases and J dropped 4; count of bases not matched to a gene: 9. Germline V gives CDR1 SGHAT, CDR2 FQNNGV. CDR3 length: 16 amino acids. The CDR3 protein is CASSATSGTGGTEAFF. CDR3 nucleotide sequence: TGTGCCAGCAGCGCGACGTCCGGGACAGGGGGCACTGAAGCTTTCTTT. The full variable domain, in which reference TRBV11-2 and TRBJ1-1 provide the parts outside the CDR3, is EAGVAQSPRYKIIEKRQSVAFWCNPISGHATLYWYQQILGQGPKLLIQFQNNGVVDDSQLPKDRFSAERLKGVDSTLKIQPAKLEDSAVYLCASSATSGTGGTEAFFGQGTRLTVV.

Remarks on this clone: Other nucleotide sequences in the sample specify the same CDR3. The J gene is TRBJ1-2, the V gene TRBV28; D gene unclear. Germline V gene data show CDR1 as MDHEN and CDR2 as SYDVKM. The length of the CDR3 is 12 residues. V lost 5 bases, J lost 5 bases, and 9 bases lay in between. CDR3 sequence (DNA): TGTGCCAGCAGTCTAACAGAGTATGGCTACACCTTC. Its protein is CASSLTEYGYTF.

V and J are TRBV19 and TRBJ2-3, with D possibly being TRBD1 or TRBD2 (5 bases each). Trimming removed 2 bases at V and 5 bases at J, with 17 bases between. The germline V gene encodes CDR1 LNHDA and CDR2 SQIVND (reference sequence). The CDR3 sequence is 16 residues long. CDR3 loop: CASSIFGTSGEDTQYF. In DNA, the CDR3 is TGTGCCAGTAGTATATTCGGGACCAGCGGAGAAGATACGCAGTATTTT.

This clone was counted only a few times. The chain joins TRBV24-1 to TRBJ1-1, with TRBD1 matching over 8 bases. Germline CDR1 KGHDR, CDR2 SFDVKD. The CDR3 loop spans 15 amino acids. Trimming at V came to 7 bases and at J to 5 bases, leaving 11 bases not matched to a gene. The CDR3 DNA sequence: TGTGCCACCAGCCCTACCGGGACAGGCAGGACTGAAGCTTTCTTT. Translating gives CATSPTGTGRTEAFF.

This clone was seen a handful of times. J is TRBJ2-7 and V is TRBV4-1; 9 bases fit TRBD2. Looked up from germline, CDR1 is MGHRA and CDR2 is YSYEKL. V shed 0 bases, J shed 7 bases, and the junction held 16 bases outside the gene matches. The CDR3 is 18 amino acids. The chain's CDR3 is CASSQESSGVSGSKEQYF. CDR3 bases: TGCGCCAGCAGCCAAGAGTCCTCGGGGGTTAGCGGGAGTAAAGAGCAGTACTTC.

This clone was counted once. V and J are TRBV14 and TRBJ2-3, with 8 bases aligning to TRBD2. Germline V gene sequence: CDR1 SGHDN, CDR2 FVKESK. Trimming took 4 bases from V and 2 from J; bases not matched to a gene: 5. CDR3 length equals 15 residues. CDR3 in DNA: TGTGCCAGCAGCCCCGGGACTAGATCCACAGATACGCAGTATTTT. Amino acids: CASSPGTRSTDTQYF.

The chain employs TRBV7-2 and TRBJ1-2, with TRBD1 matching 7 bases. V trimming: 0 bases; J trimming: 7 bases; junction bases outside the gene matches: 2. The CDR3 extends over 13 amino acids. CDR1 SGHTA and CDR2 FQGNSA come from the germline V gene. The CDR3 is CASSLAGTAGYTF. CDR3 bases: TGTGCCAGCAGCTTAGCTGGGACAGCTGGCTACACCTTC.

This clone was picked up one time. The V gene is TRBV19, the J gene TRBJ2-3; 11 bases agree with TRBD2. V shed 8 bases, J shed 0 bases, and the junction held 4 bases outside the gene matches. CDR1 and CDR2 from the germline V gene are LNHDA and SQIVND (reference sequence). There are 15 residues in the CDR3. The chain's CDR3 is CASWGLAVSTDTQYF. The CDR3 DNA sequence: TGTGCCAGTTGGGGACTAGCGGTTAGCACAGATACGCAGTATTTT.

The table lists this clone with many counts. This chain links TRBV7-8 with TRBJ2-2, with 11 bases that match TRBD2. CDR3 length: 17 amino acids. The J segment lost 0 bases and the V segment lost 1 base, leaving 1 base of the junction unmatched. CDR1 is SGHVS, CDR2 FQNEAQ, per germline. CDR3 residues: CASSLGLAGTNTGELFF. The CDR3 DNA is TGTGCCAGCAGCTTAGGACTAGCGGGAACGAACACCGGGGAGCTGTTTTTT.

The chain couples TRBV18 to TRBJ2-1; the match to TRBD1 covers 8 bases. J was trimmed by 4 bases and V by 6 bases; bases with no gene match: 8. The CDR3 loop spans 15 amino acids. In germline, CDR1 is KGHSH, CDR2 LQKENI. Here the CDR3 DNA reads TGTGCCAGCTCTCCCAGGACAGGGACGTACAATGAGCAGTTCTTC. It encodes CASSPRTGTYNEQFF.

The rearrangement links TRBV28 to TRBJ2-2, with TRBD1 as a possible D gene (6 bases). Per germline, CDR1 MDHEN and CDR2 SYDVKM. V lost 8 bases and J lost 5, with 24 bases in between. The CDR3 sequence is 17 residues long. The CDR3: CASRPSGTTRGTGELFF. The CDR3 nucleotides are TGTGCCAGCCGGCCGTCGGGGACGACCAGGGGTACCGGGGAGCTGTTTTTT.

The chain couples TRBV2 to TRBJ2-3; 8 nucleotides line up with TRBD1. Germline CDR1 is SNHLY and CDR2 is FYNNEI. V dropped 7 bases and J dropped 2; count of bases not matched to a gene: 5. The CDR3 is made up of 14 amino acids. CDR3 bases: TGTGCCAGCACCGGACAGGGATACACAGATACGCAGTATTTT. Protein: CASTGQGYTDTQYF.

This chain joins TRBV5-1 and TRBJ2-5; 9 bases match TRBD2. This CDR3 has 17 residues. The J segment lost 4 bases and the V segment lost 0 bases, leaving 10 bases of the junction unmatched. Germline V gene lookup returns CDR1 SGHRS and CDR2 YFSETQ. The CDR3 reads CASSLAPSGSGGETQYF. The CDR3 DNA is TGCGCCAGCAGCTTGGCCCCGTCTGGTAGCGGGGGAGAGACCCAGTACTTC.

The rearrangement links TRBV4-1 to TRBJ1-2, with a weak D call TRBD1 (6 bases). There are 14 residues in the CDR3. The V end lost 4 bases, the J end lost 4 bases, and 13 bases lay between the germline ends. From germline, CDR1 is MGHRA and CDR2 YSYEKL. CDR3 sequence: CASSPRDKSYGYTF. The CDR3 bases are TGCGCCAGCAGCCCACGGGACAAGAGCTATGGCTACACCTTC.

The chain joins TRBV19 to TRBJ1-4; a weak D match, TRBD1 (5 bases). From germline, CDR1 is LNHDA and CDR2 SQIVND (reference sequence). Trimming left V 5 bases short and J 3 bases short, with 10 bases between. The CDR3 has 14 residues. The CDR3 nucleotides are TGTGCCAGTAGTCGGGGGTTCGCTAATGAAAAACTGTTTTTT. Translated, it gives CASSRGFANEKLFF.

This clone has a single count. The chain couples TRBV11-3 to TRBJ2-1; possibly TRBD1 or TRBD2 for D (6 bases each). The CDR3 contains 14 residues. Germline V gene data show CDR1 as SGHNT and CDR2 as YENEEA. The V gene lost 8 bases and the J gene lost 2 bases, with 13 bases spanning the gap. The CDR3 is CASGLGGAYNEQFF. CDR3 bases: TGTGCCAGCGGCCTGGGGGGCGCCTACAATGAGCAGTTCTTC.

The gene calls are TRBV7-2 and TRBJ2-4; 8 nucleotides line up with TRBD1. CDR3 length equals 15 residues. The ends lost 0 bases at V and 9 bases at J; junction bases unmatched: 7. Looked up from germline, CDR1 is SGHTA and CDR2 is FQGNSA. The CDR3 bases are TGTGCCAGCAGCTTAGCGCAGGGGGCGCTTAGCATTCAGTACTTC. Protein product: CASSLAQGALSIQYF.

J is TRBJ2-1 and V is TRBV29-1; TRBD2 matches at 8 bases. Germline V gene data show CDR1 as SQVTM and CDR2 as ANQGSEA. The CDR3 has 16 amino acids. V was clipped by 7 bases and J by 8 bases; unmatched bases: 19. The CDR3 bases are TGCAGCGCCGTTAAAGCGGGAGAGTCTTTTGTTGATGAGCAGTTCTTC. Its translation: CSAVKAGESFVDEQFF.

This clone was counted between two and nine times. This chain links TRBV18 with TRBJ2-1; D unclear. The germline V gene encodes CDR1 KGHSH and CDR2 LQKENI. The CDR3 has 12 amino acids. The V end was cut by 0 bases, the J end by 9 bases, with 6 bases between. For the CDR3, the DNA is TGTGCCAGCTCACCACCCAGTGGTGAGCAGTTCTTC. It codes for CASSPPSGEQFF.

The chain recombines TRBV5-1 with TRBJ2-2; TRBD2 is a possible D gene (7 bases). Germline V lookup: CDR1 SGHRS, CDR2 YFSETQ. The CDR3 sequence is 14 residues long. V was trimmed by 2 bases and J by 5 bases, leaving 10 bases between them. In DNA form, the CDR3 reads TGCGCCAGCAGCTTCGGGGGGCGAACCGGGGAGCTGTTTTTT. Amino acid sequence: CASSFGGRTGELFF.

This sequence joins TRBV6-5 and TRBJ1-5; possible D gene TRBD1, 5 bases. Germline values: CDR1 MNHEY, CDR2 SVGAGI. The CDR3 extends over 15 amino acids. Trimming pared 10 bases from V and 3 bases from J, leaving 19 bases between. Here the CDR3 DNA reads TGTGCCACCTCCTTAGACAGACCCCTCAATCAGCCCCAGCATTTT. Translating it yields CATSLDRPLNQPQHF.